This T cell receptor (beta chain) appears in the sequencing data of a study of memory CD4+ T cells and cytomegalovirus serostatus. Between the trimmed V and J ends, which lost 0 bases and 3 bases, there was a span of 16 bases. This CDR3 spans 17 amino acids. CDR1 and CDR2 from the germline V gene are SGHDT and YYEEEE. The sort gate was single viable CD3+CD4+CD8-CD45RO+ cells for memory CD4+ T cells. Serum IgG to CMV pp150, pp28, p38 and p52 defined serostatus. After thawing, CD4+ T cells were positively selected. Produced via immunoSEQ multiplex PCR; TCRdb's table is partial and in-frame only. This sample carries around 62,000 clones, more than 75% of them seen once, and the ten largest clones take about 4.5%.

The chain has TRBV5-6 and TRBJ2-1; TRBD2 might be the D (5 bases). Sequenced sample: memory CD4+ T cells from blood. The sequence came from an adult in good health and CMV-seropositive. CDR3 region: CASSLVRTLVHYNEQFF. DNA for the CDR3: TGTGCCAGCAGCTTGGTGAGGACTCTGGTGCACTACAATGAGCAGTTCTTC.